This TCR beta chain was captured by sequencing in a study of blood T cell repertoires in COVID-19. In this sample, this clone turned up a few times. Allocation to cohorts depended on clinical history reported by the participants. Per the study methods: The assay estimated nucleated cells by amplifying reference gene primers. TCRdb's table, derived via immunoSEQ multiplex PCR, lists solely in-frame clones and lacks some. That table supplies the V and J calls and clone size; D and trimming were determined from the DNA. In the table there are hundreds of thousands of clones, roughly 90% of which are singletons. The CDR3 runs to 14 residues. Germline CDR1 and CDR2: SGHNT and YYREEE (reference sequence). The V gene end was trimmed by 2 bases and the J gene end by 3 bases; junction bases not matched to a gene: 5.

Source material: PBMCs or T cells enriched from blood (not recorded which). This sequence was found in a man aged 60-69 years who had recovered from COVID-19. The rearrangement uses TRBV5-4 and TRBJ2-7; 7 bases map to TRBD2. For the CDR3, the DNA is TGTGCCAGCAGCTTTGGCGGGAGCGTCTACGAGCAGTACTTC. Its translation is CASSFGGSVYEQYF.